These T cell receptor beta chains were read from a single sample in a study of early T cells in non-severe SARS-CoV-2 infection. Using its own MiXCR run on the 5' RACE reads, TCRdb lists one record per CDR3 protein. The repertoire consists of tens of thousands of distinct CDR3 sequences, with about 8% occurring once and the leading ten covering around 12%. Sequencing was performed on whole blood, taken at baseline. The receptors originated from an adult who was a healthcare worker with PCR-confirmed SARS-CoV-2 infection or an uninfected control (not recorded which). The CDR3 runs from the conserved cysteine through the conserved F or W. Each record gives: J gene, clone size, V gene, D gene, CDR3 DNA, CDR3 protein. D genes are given only for firm matches. Only some rows state a clone size, as once, few, many or a class for expanded clones.

TRBJ2-7,.,TRBV28,TRBD1,TGTGCCAGCACCTCAGGGGGCCTCCTTTCCTACGAGCAGTACTTC,CASTSGGLLSYEQYF
TRBJ2-7,many,TRBV20-1,TRBD2,TGCAGTGCTAGTACCCAGCGGGGTAGTACCTACGAGCAGTACTTC,CSASTQRGSTYEQYF
TRBJ1-6,many,TRBV30,TRBD1,TGTGCCTGGAGTGTGGCAGGGGGTGGTAATTCACCCCTCCACTTT,CAWSVAGGGNSPLHF
TRBJ1-6,many,TRBV28,.,TGTGCCAGCAGGGACTTACAGGGAACTAATTCACCCCTCCACTTT,CASRDLQGTNSPLHF
TRBJ1-1,.,TRBV20-1,.,TGCAGTGCTGGAATTCCCGGGACTAGTGAAGCTTTCTTT,CSAGIPGTSEAFF
TRBJ2-5,many,TRBV12-3/TRBV12-4,.,TGTGCGAGCGGGCAGCCTTACCAAGAGACCCAGTACTTC,CASGQPYQETQYF
TRBJ1-5,.,TRBV30,.,TGTGCCTGGAGTGAACAGTTTGGCAATCAGCCCCAGCATTTT,CAWSEQFGNQPQHF
TRBJ2-3,.,TRBV6-4,TRBD2,TGTGCCAGCAGTGACTCCAGCGGGGGCCTGGATACGCAGTATTTT,CASSDSSGGLDTQYF
TRBJ2-3,.,TRBV6-5,.,TGTGCCAGCAGTTACGGGGGGGCGGGGACGCAGTATTTT,CASSYGGAGTQYF
TRBJ2-3,medium-sized,TRBV24-1,.,TGTGCCACCAGTGATTGGCGGAGCACAGATACGCAGTATTTT,CATSDWRSTDTQYF
TRBJ1-3,few,TRBV4-2,.,TGTGCCAGCAGCCAAGACCAGGGGCGAAACTCTGGAAACACCATATATTTT,CASSQDQGRNSGNTIYF
TRBJ1-1,few,TRBV6-5,TRBD1,TGTGCCAGCAGTTACGACAGGGAGAACACTGAAGCTTTCTTT,CASSYDRENTEAFF
TRBJ2-7,few,TRBV20-1,.,TGCAGTGCGAAGCGAGGGGATCTTTCCTACGAGCAGTACTTC,CSAKRGDLSYEQYF
TRBJ1-1,few,TRBV20-1,.,TGCAGTGTCACAATCCGCACTATGAACACTGAAGCTTTCTTT,CSVTIRTMNTEAFF
TRBJ1-4,many,TRBV6-5,TRBD1,TGTGCCAGCAGTTACCTCGGACAGGGAAATGAAAAACTGTTTTTT,CASSYLGQGNEKLFF
TRBJ2-3,few,TRBV7-2,.,TGTGCCAGCAGCTTAAGTTTTTCGGGGCTTGGAGTGACAGATACGCAGTATTTT,CASSLSFSGLGVTDTQYF
TRBJ2-3,many,TRBV4-3,.,TGCGCCAGCAGCCAAGTCACGGGGAGCACAGATACGCAGTATTTT,CASSQVTGSTDTQYF
TRBJ2-5,many,TRBV14,.,TGTGCCAGCAGCCCACAGGCCATGTACCAAGAGACCCAGTACTTC,CASSPQAMYQETQYF
TRBJ2-7,.,TRBV20-1,TRBD1,TGCAGTGCAGAGGGACAGGGGAAGGACTACGAGCAGTACTTC,CSAEGQGKDYEQYF
TRBJ1-1,few,TRBV20-1,.,TGCAGTGCTCCAAGAGGGCTGGGAACTGAAGCTTTCTTT,CSAPRGLGTEAFF
TRBJ2-1,many,TRBV6-2/TRBV6-3,TRBD2,TGTGCCAGTTCTCCCTCACTAGCGGGGGGGAGGGATGAGCAGTTCTTC,CASSPSLAGGRDEQFF
TRBJ2-7,many,TRBV18,TRBD1,TGTGCCAGCTCACCTGGACAGGGGAGGGAGCAGTACTTC,CASSPGQGREQYF
TRBJ2-3,few,TRBV5-1,TRBD1,TGCGCCAGCAGCTTGGCTCTGGCAGGGGGCGCGGCAGATACGCAGTATTTT,CASSLALAGGAADTQYF
TRBJ2-7,.,TRBV7-9,TRBD1,TGTGCCAGCAGCTCACCGGGACAGGGGACCTACGAGCAGTACTTC,CASSSPGQGTYEQYF
TRBJ2-7,many,TRBV7-6,TRBD1,TGTGCCAGCAGGTTACCCGGGACAGACTACGAGCAGTACTTC,CASRLPGTDYEQYF
TRBJ1-2,.,TRBV18,TRBD1,TGCGCCAGCTCCTCCGGGACAGGGGACGGCTACACCTTC,CASSSGTGDGYTF
TRBJ2-3,few,TRBV11-2,TRBD2,TGTGCCAGCAGCCTCCCCCTAGCGGGGGCACTCACAGATACGCAGTATTTT,CASSLPLAGALTDTQYF
TRBJ2-2,.,TRBV7-2,TRBD1,TGTGCCAGCAGCCGGAGACAGGGGGCCGGGGAGCTGTTTTTT,CASSRRQGAGELFF
TRBJ2-7,.,TRBV27,.,TGTGCCAGCAGCAATCCGGCGACACTTTACGAGCAGTACTTC,CASSNPATLYEQYF
TRBJ2-7,many,TRBV12-3/TRBV12-4,.,TGTGCCAGCAGTTTTGCCCTCGGGACTCTCTCCTACGAGCAGTACTTC,CASSFALGTLSYEQYF
TRBJ2-5,medium-sized,TRBV12-3/TRBV12-4,.,TGTGCCAGCAGTTTGTGGCAGGGAGAGACCCAGTACTTC,CASSLWQGETQYF
TRBJ1-1,once,TRBV7-2,.,TGTGCCAGCAGCTTAGCTCGAGGGTCAGCTTTCTTT,CASSLARGSAFF
TRBJ1-1,many,TRBV3-1,.,TGTGCCAGCAGCCCAGGGGAGTTGAACACTGAAGCTTTCTTT,CASSPGELNTEAFF